Listed below are T cell receptor beta chains from one sample, sequenced in a study of cytomegalovirus exposure and HLA in healthy donors. Data came from immunoSEQ multiplex PCR; TCRdb stores just in-frame clones and leaves some out. The data show 110,000 or so clones, 81% seen once. Material: PBMCs. The receptors come from a woman aged 25 to 45 in good health and CMV-seronegative. Both conserved end residues are part of each CDR3. A D gene is named only where the DNA matches it firmly. A row's size may be missing; if present it is once, few, many or a size class.

D gene	V gene	clone size	J gene	CDR3 DNA	CDR3 protein
NA	TRBV6-1	NA	TRBJ1-2	TGTGCCAGCGCATACAGTAAGGATGGCTACACCTTC	CASAYSKDGYTF
TRBD1	TRBV5-1	NA	TRBJ2-7	TGCGCCAGCAGCTTGGCCGGGGACAGCACCTACGAGCAGTACTTC	CASSLAGDSTYEQYF
TRBD2	TRBV27	NA	TRBJ2-2	TGTGCCAGCAGAGTTGAACCACAGGGAGAACTAGCGGGGGTGAACACCGGGGAGCTGTTTTTT	CASRVEPQGELAGVNTGELFF
NA	TRBV10-3	NA	TRBJ2-2	TGTGCCATCAGCTCCCGGGAGACGGACACCGGGGAGCTGTTTTTT	CAISSRETDTGELFF
TRBD2	TRBV19	NA	TRBJ2-3	TGTGCCAGTAGTCTAGCGGGAGGGCCTACAGATACGCAGTATTTT	CASSLAGGPTDTQYF
NA	TRBV5-1	NA	TRBJ2-2	TGCGCCAGCAGCTTGGGGACAGCGAACACCGGGGAGCTGTTTTTT	CASSLGTANTGELFF
NA	TRBV21-1	few	TRBJ1-1	TGTGCCAGCAGCCGGGACAGGGAAGCTTTCTTT	CASSRDREAFF
NA	TRBV13	few	TRBJ1-2	TGTGCCAGCAGCTTCGCCGACAGACGCTATGGCTACACCTTC	CASSFADRRYGYTF
TRBD1	TRBV5-1	NA	TRBJ2-3	TGCGCCAGCAGCCGGGAAGGGACAGGGGACACAGATACGCAGTATTTT	CASSREGTGDTDTQYF
TRBD2	TRBV30	NA	TRBJ2-5	TGTGCCTGGACTAAAACGGCTGCGGGAGGGACCCAGTACTTC	CAWTKTAAGGTQYF
TRBD2	TRBV19	NA	TRBJ2-1	TGTGCCAGTAGCGACTCTAGCGGGAGACTATATGAGCAGTTCTTC	CASSDSSGRLYEQFF
TRBD2	TRBV5-8	NA	TRBJ2-4	TGTGCCAGCAGCTTGGGGGGACTAGCGGGAGTAGACATTCAGTACTTC	CASSLGGLAGVDIQYF
TRBD2	TRBV27	once	TRBJ2-7	TGTGCCAGCAGTGGGGGGGGGAGCGGGATTTACGAGCAGTACTTC	CASSGGGSGIYEQYF
TRBD2	TRBV6-5	NA	TRBJ2-1	TGTGCCAGCAGTTACTCTGTAGCGGGGAAGCAGTTCTTC	CASSYSVAGKQFF
TRBD1	TRBV5-6	NA	TRBJ1-2	TGTGCCAGCAGCTTGTATGCGGACAGGGGGACTAAGCTTTACGGCTACACCTTC	CASSLYADRGTKLYGYTF
TRBD2	TRBV4-2	NA	TRBJ2-1	TGTGCCAGCAGCCAAGCGGGAGGGCAATTCGGGCAGTTCTTC	CASSQAGGQFGQFF
NA	TRBV7-9	NA	TRBJ1-4	TGTGCCAGCAGCTTAGCAGGAGTTAACGAAAAACTGTTTTTT	CASSLAGVNEKLFF
TRBD1	TRBV19	NA	TRBJ2-2	TGTGCCAGTAGTGGGGGGGATTGGACAGGGGGCACCGGGGAGCTGTTTTTT	CASSGGDWTGGTGELFF
TRBD2	TRBV10-3	NA	TRBJ2-7	TGTGCCATCACGGGGGGGGAGCGGGAGAGCTCCTACGAGCAGTACTTC	CAITGGERESSYEQYF
TRBD1	TRBV7-3	NA	TRBJ2-2	TGTGCCAGCAGCTTAACGGGCTACGACAGGGCTTCCACCGGGGAGCTGTTTTTT	CASSLTGYDRASTGELFF
NA	TRBV14	NA	TRBJ2-1	TGTGCCAGCAGCCAGACTATGGGGAGCTCCTACAATGAGCAGTTCTTC	CASSQTMGSSYNEQFF
NA	TRBV14	once	TRBJ1-1	TGTGCCAGCAGCCAAGATGCGGCATCCTTAGCGGCTTTCTTT	CASSQDAASLAAFF
NA	TRBV25-1	NA	TRBJ2-7	TGTGCCAGCAGTGAGGCCAGGGGCTCAGAGCAGTACTTC	CASSEARGSEQYF
TRBD2	TRBV6-5	once	TRBJ2-3	TGTGCCAGCAAACTCCGACTAGCGGGTGTAGATACGCAGTATTTT	CASKLRLAGVDTQYF
NA	TRBV2	NA	TRBJ2-2	TGTGCCAGCAGTGAATCCCACCTGTTACTCGGGAACACCGGGGAGCTGTTTTTT	CASSESHLLLGNTGELFF
TRBD1	TRBV19	few	TRBJ1-3	TGTGCCAGTAGTGGCGGACAGGGTTCCCTCGTCTCTGGAAACACCATATATTTT	CASSGGQGSLVSGNTIYF
NA	TRBV19	few	TRBJ2-7	TGTGCCACCCAAGGGAGACAATATGCCTACGAGCAGTACTTC	CATQGRQYAYEQYF
NA	TRBV6-5	NA	TRBJ1-5	TGTGCCAGCAGTTACTCGGGGCAGAGTAGCAATCAGCCCCAGCATTTT	CASSYSGQSSNQPQHF
TRBD1	TRBV29-1	NA	TRBJ2-7	TGCAGCGCCAAAGACAGGGGGCGAACGTACGAGCAGTACTTC	CSAKDRGRTYEQYF
NA	TRBV18	NA	TRBJ1-1	TGTGCCAGCTCACCACGTCAGGGATCTGAAGCTTTCTTT	CASSPRQGSEAFF
TRBD1	TRBV5-1	NA	TRBJ2-2	TGCGCCAGCAGCCAACAGGGGGGCCCCACCGGGGAGCTGTTTTTT	CASSQQGGPTGELFF
NA	TRBV5-6	NA	TRBJ2-5	TGTGCCAGCAGCTTTCCGAGCGGCCTCCAAGAGACCCAGTACTTC	CASSFPSGLQETQYF
TRBD2	TRBV7-3	once	TRBJ2-1	TGTGCCAGCAGCTTAGTAGCGGGTAACTACAATGAGCAGTTCTTC	CASSLVAGNYNEQFF
NA	TRBV6-1	NA	TRBJ1-1	TGTGCCAGCAGCCCGCTCGGGGAGAACACTGAAGCTTTCTTT	CASSPLGENTEAFF
TRBD2	TRBV14	NA	TRBJ2-1	TGTGCCAGCAGCCAAGATTGGTGGAGTAGCGGGAGGGTTAGCTCCTACAATGAGCAGTTCTTC	CASSQDWWSSGRVSSYNEQFF
NA	TRBV5-4	NA	TRBJ2-2	TGTGCCAGCAGCTTCGGGAAGACCGGGGAGCTGTTTTTT	CASSFGKTGELFF
NA	TRBV5-4	few	TRBJ2-6	TGTGCCACCTATTTCTTCGGGGCCAACGTCCTGACTTTC	CATYFFGANVLTF
NA	TRBV21-1	NA	TRBJ2-1	TGTGCCAGCAGCAAAGCTGTAAGGCGGGAGTTTTTTGCAATCAATGAGCAGTTCTTC	CASSKAVRREFFAINEQFF
NA	TRBV11-2	NA	TRBJ2-1	TGTGCCAGCAGCTCCTCATACGCCTGGAGGAATGAGCAGTTCTTC	CASSSSYAWRNEQFF
NA	TRBV2	NA	TRBJ1-2	TGTGCCAGCATCGGGAACTATGGCTACACCTTC	CASIGNYGYTF
TRBD2	TRBV7-9	NA	TRBJ2-7	TGTGCCAGCAGCCCCCTACTAGCGGGGGCCTACGAGCAGTACTTC	CASSPLLAGAYEQYF
NA	TRBV19	few	TRBJ2-3	TGTGCCAGTAACCGACTGGGGGCGGATACGCAGTATTTT	CASNRLGADTQYF
NA	TRBV2	NA	TRBJ1-4	TGTGCCAGCAGTGGCTTTGAGACGGGAGGTGAAAAACTGTTTTTT	CASSGFETGGEKLFF
NA	TRBV9	NA	TRBJ2-5	TGTGCCAGCAGCGGTGGGGGGTCCCAAGAGACCCAGTACTTC	CASSGGGSQETQYF
NA	TRBV29-1	NA	TRBJ2-3	TGCAGCGTTGGGACATTTTTGGGGACAGATACGCAGTATTTT	CSVGTFLGTDTQYF
NA	TRBV5-4	NA	TRBJ1-1	TGTGCCAGCAGCTTGTCGGGGGGCGCTGAAGCTTTCTTT	CASSLSGGAEAFF
NA	TRBV5-4	NA	TRBJ1-2	TGTGCCAGCAGCTTGAGGCGGGGAACTAACTATGGCTACACCTTC	CASSLRRGTNYGYTF
NA	TRBV6-4	once	TRBJ1-5	TGTGCCAGCAGTGACGCGCAGGGTCTGCCCCAGCATTTT	CASSDAQGLPQHF
NA	TRBV7-2	NA	TRBJ1-2	TGTGCCAGCAGCTTCCTGTCGGGTATCAATGGCTACACCTTC	CASSFLSGINGYTF
NA	TRBV19	NA	TRBJ1-1	TGTGCCAGTAGTATATGGGGGGACACTGAAGCTTTCTTT	CASSIWGDTEAFF